This T cell receptor beta chain was obtained from a study of cytomegalovirus exposure and HLA in healthy donors. PCR was performed using 60 Vbeta and 13 Jbeta primers. Clones were read by immunoSEQ multiplex PCR, and TCRdb kept only the in-frame ones, dropping some. The data hold about 190,000 clones, with almost 80% observed a single time. V shed 3 bases and J 6 bases; nucleotides not matched to a gene: 7. This CDR3 spans 16 amino acids. The V gene's germline CDR1 is SGHRS and CDR2 YFSETQ. Study-wide findings and caveats: The authors confirmed in vitro that three CMV-associated chains were specific for CMV antigens. In a later analysis, at a false discovery rate of 0.05, 17,000 or so TCR beta sequences were associated with HLA alleles. Analyses of presence/absence relied on an assumption of roughly uniform sequencing depth across donors.

This clone was detected only a few times. What it recognizes is unknown. The sample taken for sequencing was PBMCs. This TCR derives from a woman under 30 in good health and CMV-seronegative. The J gene is TRBJ1-6, the V gene TRBV5-1, with 9 bases that match TRBD1. The CDR3 loop reads CASSYAGTGSNSPLHF. In DNA form, the CDR3 reads TGCGCCAGCAGCTACGCCGGGACAGGGAGTAATTCACCCCTCCACTTT.